A selection of T cell receptor beta chains follows, all from one sample in a study of cytomegalovirus exposure and HLA in healthy donors. TCRdb's table, derived via immunoSEQ multiplex PCR, lists solely in-frame clones and lacks some. The data contain tens of thousands of clones, around 50% of them singletons. The sample comprised PBMCs. The origin of the receptors is a human donor in good health. CDR3s leave out the opening cysteine and the closing phenylalanine or tryptophan. Some rows have no size entry. The others give once, few or many, or a class for an expanded clone.

-,TRBJ1-4,TRBV4-2,ASSQEVGTAEKLF
few,TRBJ1-2,TRBV7-9,ASRSAPGDPNYGYT
-,TRBJ1-2,TRBV7-9,SSSLANYGYT
-,TRBJ1-2,TRBV27,ASSDRGRSYT
-,TRBJ2-5,TRBV7-9,ASSSVSPAGEQETQY
few,TRBJ2-1,TRBV9,ASSGGRDEQF
-,TRBJ1-5,TRBV7-9,ASSATGGQPQH
few,TRBJ1-5,TRBV2,ASRQSLGSGENQPQH
-,TRBJ2-7,TRBV30,AWSGANRSSYEQY
-,TRBJ2-7,TRBV5-6,ASSWTSGGILAEQY
-,TRBJ1-6,TRBV30,AWSAGGNSPLH
few,TRBJ1-1,TRBV4-2,ASSLSGPDRGTEAF
few,TRBJ1-1,TRBV19,ASHRAPGNTEAF
-,TRBJ2-2,TRBV5-1,ASSLDIPTGTKRHTGELF
-,TRBJ1-2,TRBV5-1,ASSLGGMDYGYP
-,TRBJ1-2,TRBV7-9,ASSYGAGAGYT
-,TRBJ2-5,TRBV29-1,SAGGAVQETQY
-,TRBJ2-5,TRBV19,ASSIGGTLQETQY
-,TRBJ2-2,TRBV5-1,ASSLTGGSTGELF
-,TRBJ1-1,TRBV13,ASTTDILNTEAF
few,TRBJ2-6,TRBV25-1,ASSYSSGANVLT
-,TRBJ1-4,TRBV7-2,ASSLALSYEKLF
-,TRBJ2-1,TRBV4-1,ASSHPRTSLVHNEQF
-,TRBJ1-1,TRBV25-1,ASSGTGTARSAAF
-,TRBJ1-2,TRBV5-4,ASSLSGTGGAGYT
-,TRBJ2-1,TRBV19,ASSILAGFNEQF
-,TRBJ2-5,TRBV6-6,ASSPNLQRETQY
-,TRBJ1-6,TRBV7-6,ASSLVRASSYNSPLH
-,TRBJ1-6,TRBV13,ASSLGKRSQGIGSPLH
-,TRBJ1-6,TRBV6-5,ASSLDTLGNSPLH
-,TRBJ1-1,TRBV7-8,ASNSRGGRDTEAF
-,TRBJ1-1,TRBV11-2,ASSLALRQGANTEAF
few,TRBJ2-3,TRBV30,AWSAQGVSTDTQY
-,TRBJ1-6,TRBV6-5,ASTGQYNSPLH
few,TRBJ1-3,TRBV19,ASSISRGGNTIY
once,TRBJ2-7,TRBV6-5,ASGRGGSYEQY
-,TRBJ1-2,TRBV6-1,ASSEERGWGYT